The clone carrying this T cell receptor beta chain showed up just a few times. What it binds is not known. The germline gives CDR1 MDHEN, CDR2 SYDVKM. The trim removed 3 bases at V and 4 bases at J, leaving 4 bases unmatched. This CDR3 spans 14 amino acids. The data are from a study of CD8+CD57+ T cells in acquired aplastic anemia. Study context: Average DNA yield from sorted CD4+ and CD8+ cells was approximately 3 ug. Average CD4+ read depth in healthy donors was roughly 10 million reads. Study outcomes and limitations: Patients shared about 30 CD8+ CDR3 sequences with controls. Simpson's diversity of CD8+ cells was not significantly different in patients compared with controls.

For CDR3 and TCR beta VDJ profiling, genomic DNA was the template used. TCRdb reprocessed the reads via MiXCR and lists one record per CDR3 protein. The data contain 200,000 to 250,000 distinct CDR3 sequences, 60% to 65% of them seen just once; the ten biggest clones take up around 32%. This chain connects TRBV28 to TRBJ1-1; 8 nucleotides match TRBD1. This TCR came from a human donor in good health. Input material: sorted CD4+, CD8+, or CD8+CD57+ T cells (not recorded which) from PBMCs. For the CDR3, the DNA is TGTGCCAGCAGTTTCACAGGGGGGAGCACTGAAGCTTTCTTT. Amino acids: CASSFTGGSTEAFF.